The next 24 T cell receptor beta chains were all read from a single sample in a study of blood T cell repertoires in COVID-19. Profiling relied on immunoSEQ multiplex PCR, and the TCRdb table lists in-frame clones only, not all of them. Altogether 55,000 to 65,000 clones are present, about 83% being singletons, with the ten largest covering 25%. The sample consisted of peripheral blood. The source of these receptors is a human donor in a cohort sampled during active COVID-19.

The gene calls are TRBV5-1 and TRBJ2-7; 9 bases match TRBD2. The CDR3 is made up of 17 amino acids. V shed 3 bases and J 2 bases; nucleotides not matched to a gene: 12. Per the germline V gene, CDR1 is SGHRS and CDR2 is YFSETQ. The CDR3 loop reads CASSSLRTSDQTYEQYF. CDR3 in DNA: TGCGCCAGCAGCTCCCTGAGGACTAGCGACCAAACCTACGAGCAGTACTTC. The full variable domain, rest sourced from reference TRBV5-1 and TRBJ2-7, is KAGVTQTPRYLIKTRGQQVTLSCSPISGHRSVSWYQQTPGQGLQFLFEYFSETQRNKGNFPGRFSGRQFSNSRSEMNVSTLELGDSALYLCASSSLRTSDQTYEQYFGPGTRLTVT.

V usage is TRBV28 and J usage is TRBJ2-2; no clear D. The CDR3 has 12 residues. Trimming removed 2 bases at V and 5 bases at J, with 3 bases between. Germline CDR1 and CDR2: MDHEN and SYDVKM. The CDR3 DNA reads TGTGCCAGCAGTTTAGTAACCGGGGAGCTGTTTTTT. Its translation: CASSLVTGELFF.

V usage is TRBV3-1 (or the pseudogene TRBV3-2) and J usage is TRBJ1-1; D may be TRBD1 (5 bases). With 4 bases removed from V and 6 bases from J, the gap between germline ends came to 12 bases. Germline lookup yields CDR1 LGHDT and CDR2 YNNKEL (reference sequence). This CDR3 has 13 residues. CDR3 sequence: CASSPGRGSEAFF. The CDR3 DNA reads TGTGCCAGCAGCCCCGGTCGGGGGTCTGAAGCTTTCTTT.

As concerns this clone: Other DNA sequences in this sample translate to the same CDR3. The chain combines TRBV7-9 with TRBJ1-2; TRBD1 aligns across 9 bases. Per germline, CDR1 SEHNR and CDR2 FQNEAQ (reference sequence). The CDR3 loop spans 13 amino acids. V shed 5 bases, J shed 4 bases, and the junction held 2 bases outside the gene matches. CDR3 nucleotides: TGTGCCAGCAGCCTGGGACAGGGCTATGGCTACACCTTC. Translation: CASSLGQGYGYTF.

This chain joins TRBV14 and TRBJ2-7; possible D gene TRBD1, 5 bases. Germline V gene sequence: CDR1 SGHDN, CDR2 FVKESK. This CDR3 has 15 residues. V lost 1 base and J 3 bases, leaving 13 bases between the germline ends. The CDR3: CASSQGRRGHYEQYF. The CDR3, as DNA: TGTGCCAGCAGCCAAGGACGAAGGGGCCACTACGAGCAGTACTTC.

The chain links TRBV19 to TRBJ2-3, with 7 bases fitting TRBD2. From germline, CDR1 is LNHDA and CDR2 SQIVND (reference sequence). The CDR3 sequence is 15 residues long. V shed 4 bases, J shed 7 bases, and the junction held 11 bases outside the gene matches. The CDR3 DNA sequence: TGTGCCAGTAGTACGAGAGCGGCTAGCGGCAATACGCAGTATTTT. Protein: CASSTRAASGNTQYF.

The J gene is TRBJ1-2, the V gene TRBV9, with 7 positions matching TRBD1. CDR1 and CDR2 (germline): SGDLS, YYNGEE. The CDR3 sequence is 15 residues long. The V segment lost 0 bases and the J segment 4 bases; nucleotides outside the gene matches: 6. The CDR3, as DNA: TGTGCCAGCAGCGTAGCTGACAGGGCGGCCTATGGCTACACCTTC. Its translation: CASSVADRAAYGYTF.

The V call is TRBV3-1 (or the pseudogene TRBV3-2), the J call TRBJ1-1, with D possibly being TRBD1 (5 bases). Germline CDR1 is LGHDT and CDR2 is YNNKEL (reference sequence). The germline V and J ends were trimmed by 4 bases and 4 bases, with 13 bases remaining between them. The CDR3 extends over 14 amino acids. The CDR3 DNA reads TGTGCCAGCAGCCCTCTCCAGGGAAGCACTGAAGCTTTCTTT. As protein: CASSPLQGSTEAFF.

J is TRBJ2-2 and V is TRBV7-2, with D possibly matching TRBD1 (5 bases). Germline values: CDR1 SGHTA, CDR2 FQGNSA. Trimming left V 2 bases short and J 3 bases short, with 7 bases between. This CDR3 contains 14 residues. The CDR3 here is CASSLPGYTGELFF. CDR3 DNA sequence: TGTGCCAGCAGCTTACCAGGGTACACCGGGGAGCTGTTTTTT.

This clone showed up just a few times. The V gene is TRBV9, the J gene TRBJ1-3; no firm D call. V lost 0 bases and J 0 bases, leaving 7 bases between the germline ends. The length of the CDR3 is 15 residues. Germline CDR1 reads SGDLS; CDR2 reads YYNGEE. The CDR3 DNA is TGTGCCAGCAGCGTAGACTGGAGCTCTGGAAACACCATATATTTT. This encodes CASSVDWSSGNTIYF.

The V gene is TRBV7-3, the J gene TRBJ2-3; 7 positions match TRBD2. Germline trimming cut 0 bases from V and 0 bases from J; bases unmatched to any gene: 3. Looked up from germline, CDR1 is SGHTA and CDR2 is FQGTGA. CDR3 length: 16 amino acids. The CDR3 nucleotides are TGTGCCAGCAGCTTAACTTATAGCGGGAGCACAGATACGCAGTATTTT. It yields the protein CASSLTYSGSTDTQYF.

The chain carries TRBV28 and TRBJ1-1; tentative D call: TRBD1 (6 bases). CDR3 length equals 15 residues. V lost 5 bases, J lost 1 base, and 14 bases lay in between. Germline values: CDR1 MDHEN, CDR2 SYDVKM. This CDR3 is CASSPWIGGNTEAFF. CDR3 sequence (DNA): TGTGCCAGCAGTCCCTGGATAGGGGGGAACACTGAAGCTTTCTTT.

The chain is built from TRBV27 and TRBJ1-6; 9 nucleotides agree with TRBD1. This CDR3 has 16 residues. After removal of 0 bases from V and 9 bases from J, the junction contained 6 bases not matched to a gene. Germline values: CDR1 MNHEY, CDR2 SMNVEV (reference sequence). In DNA, the CDR3 is TGTGCCAGCAGTTTATCGGGACAGGGATTGTTTTCACCCCTCCACTTT. Amino acid sequence: CASSLSGQGLFSPLHF.

The chain joins TRBV10-2 to TRBJ2-7, with D possibly being TRBD2 (5 bases). The CDR3 extends over 14 amino acids. Germline V gives CDR1 WSHSY, CDR2 SAAADI. Trimming left V 3 bases short and J 2 bases short, with 11 bases between. DNA for the CDR3: TGCGCCAGCAGTGACCCCGGGAAAACCTACGAGCAGTACTTC. As protein: CASSDPGKTYEQYF.

This clone appeared a few times. V gene TRBV5-1 combines with J gene TRBJ2-2, with 13 bases lining up with TRBD2. The CDR3 has 16 amino acids. Germline lookup yields CDR1 SGHRS and CDR2 YFSETQ. The ends lost 4 bases at V and 7 bases at J; junction bases unmatched: 7. The chain's CDR3 is CASSLGLAGEIGELFF. CDR3 sequence (DNA): TGCGCCAGCAGCCTCGGACTAGCGGGGGAAATCGGGGAGCTGTTTTTT.

The chain recombines TRBV10-3 with TRBJ1-4; D gene uncertain. The CDR3 runs to 10 residues. Trimming removed 10 bases at V and 7 bases at J, with 7 bases between. CDR1 ENHRY and CDR2 SYGVKD come from the germline V gene. The CDR3 here is CAKIGEKLFF. The CDR3 DNA reads as TGTGCCAAGATCGGTGAAAAACTGTTTTTT.

This clone turned up a few times. The rearrangement links TRBV7-3 to TRBJ2-1, with D possibly being TRBD2 (6 bases). Germline V gene lookup returns CDR1 SGHTA and CDR2 FQGTGA. CDR3 length: 14 residues. Between the trimmed V and J ends, which lost 5 bases and 9 bases, there was a span of 17 bases. The CDR3 DNA sequence: TGTGCCAGCAGCCCCGGGACTCCCAGTGGTGAGCAGTTCTTC. Protein: CASSPGTPSGEQFF.

The V gene is TRBV30, the J gene TRBJ2-5, with TRBD1 matching over 9 bases. Trimming removed 5 bases from V and 4 bases from J; junction bases left unmatched: 5. CDR1 GTSNPN and CDR2 SVGIG come from the germline V gene (reference sequence). The length of the CDR3 is 13 residues. CDR3 protein: CAWYGTGRETQYF. In nucleotides, the CDR3 is TGTGCCTGGTACGGGACAGGGAGAGAGACCCAGTACTTC.

The V call is TRBV7-2, the J call TRBJ1-3; D uncertain. The germline CDR1 and CDR2 sequences are SGHTA and FQGNSA. The CDR3 has 14 amino acids. The germline V and J ends were trimmed by 4 bases and 3 bases, with 10 bases remaining between them. CDR3 coding DNA: TGTGCCAGCAGCTCCATAGTTGGTGGAAACACCATATATTTT. Residues: CASSSIVGGNTIYF.

This chain links TRBV2 with TRBJ2-5; TRBD2 matches at 12 bases. The CDR3 is 15 residues long. J lost 5 bases, V lost 7 bases, and 8 bases had no gene match. The germline CDR1 and CDR2 sequences are SNHLY and FYNNEI. The CDR3 DNA reads TGTGCCAGCAAACTAGCGGGAGGTTCATGGGAGACCCAGTACTTC. Its translation is CASKLAGGSWETQYF.

This clone has only one observation. This sequence joins TRBV5-1 and TRBJ2-5; a weak D match, TRBD1 (5 bases). The germline V gene encodes CDR1 SGHRS and CDR2 YFSETQ. The CDR3 is 14 amino acids. Trimming cost V 0 bases and J 5 bases, with 11 bases left between them. The CDR3 DNA sequence: TGCGCCAGCAGCTTGGCTGGCAGGGCGGAGACCCAGTACTTC. It is translated as CASSLAGRAETQYF.

Points on this clone: The junction and the germline gene differ at one end; a read error may be behind it. The chain couples TRBV28 to TRBJ2-4; perhaps TRBD1 as D (6 bases). The CDR3 totals 13 residues. CDR1 and CDR2 from the germline V gene are MDHEN and SYDVKM. CDR3 bases: TGTGCCACCAAGGGGGTTCGTTTGGGGACCGCACGCTTC. Amino acid sequence: CATKGVRLGTARF.

The rearrangement uses TRBV9 and TRBJ1-1; D call uncertain. V shed 0 bases and J shed 3 bases, with 9 bases lying between them. Germline V gene sequence: CDR1 SGDLS, CDR2 YYNGEE. The CDR3 runs 14 residues. Written as DNA, the CDR3 is TGTGCCAGCAGCGTAGAAGCGGTAGACACTGAAGCTTTCTTT. Amino acids: CASSVEAVDTEAFF.

The chain uses TRBV6-1 and TRBJ1-5; TRBD1 might be the D (5 bases). CDR3 size: 13 residues. Germline CDR1 MNHNS, CDR2 SASEGT. V was pared by 3 bases and J by 8 bases, with 11 bases between. The CDR3 DNA follows: TGTGCCAGCAGTGAGGGGACTTTGAAGCCCCAGCATTTT. Translating gives CASSEGTLKPQHF.